This T cell receptor (beta chain) was profiled in a study of post-analysis software for immune sequencing data. Across the study: Several disease courses (relapsing-remitting, secondary progressive and progressive-relapsing) of multiple sclerosis were included.

TCR beta libraries were prepared from cDNA with unique molecular identifiers. TCRdb itself ran the PCR reads through MiXCR, one entry per CDR3 protein. The sample records 250,000 to 300,000 distinct CDR3 sequences, 30% to 45% being singletons. The study's findings and limits: The five TRBV segments detected at higher frequency in patients than in controls included TRBV5-6, TRBV5-1 and TRBV20-1.

A remark on this clonotype: The antigen is not known.

CDR3 size: 13 residues. Germline V CDR1 and CDR2: SQVTM, ANQGSEA. The V segment lost 8 bases and the J segment 1 base; nucleotides outside the gene matches: 3. The TCR originated in a girl between 5 and 17 years old with multiple sclerosis. Sample: blood. V gene TRBV29-1 combines with J gene TRBJ2-3, with 10 bases aligning to TRBD1. The CDR3 DNA follows: TGCAGCTCAGGACAGGGGGGCACAGATACGCAGTATTTT. Amino acid sequence: CSSGQGGTDTQYF.